The clone carrying this TCR beta chain showed up many times. Germline values: CDR1 MDHEN, CDR2 SYDVKM. The CDR3 consists of 12 residues. V dropped 5 bases and J dropped 13 bases, with 14 bases sitting between them. Individuals aged about 18 to 95 years were recruited from roughly 22 US areas. Allocation to cohorts depended on clinical history reported by the participants. The sample originates from a study of blood T cell repertoires in COVID-19. Study-level information: The United States, Italy and Spain were the sources of the acute and convalescent COVID-19 samples.

As processed by the authors: Reference gene primer amplification yielded estimated nucleated cell counts. Sequenced by immunoSEQ multiplex PCR; TCRdb stores in-frame clones only, minus some. That table supplies the V and J calls and clone size; D and trimming were determined from the DNA. The sample shows approximately 390,000 clones, approximately 88% of them seen only once. Sequenced sample: PBMCs or T cells enriched from blood (not recorded which). The TCR sequence derives from a middle-aged woman with acute COVID-19. The genes are TRBV28 and TRBJ1-4, with D hard to call. In DNA form, the CDR3 reads TGTGCCAGCAGTGAAGACCGTTGGGCACTGTTTTTT. Translation gives CASSEDRWALFF.